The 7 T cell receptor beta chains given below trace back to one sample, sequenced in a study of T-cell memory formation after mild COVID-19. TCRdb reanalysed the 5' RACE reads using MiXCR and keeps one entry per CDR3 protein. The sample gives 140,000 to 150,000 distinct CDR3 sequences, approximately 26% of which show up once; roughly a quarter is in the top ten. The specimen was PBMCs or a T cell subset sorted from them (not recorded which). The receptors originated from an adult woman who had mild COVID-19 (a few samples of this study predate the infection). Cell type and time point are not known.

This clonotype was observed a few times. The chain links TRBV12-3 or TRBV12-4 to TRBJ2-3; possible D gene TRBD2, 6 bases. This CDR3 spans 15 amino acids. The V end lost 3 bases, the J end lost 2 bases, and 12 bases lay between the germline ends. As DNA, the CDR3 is TGTGCCAGCAGTTTCGGCGGGGACCTCACAGATACGCAGTATTTT. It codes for CASSFGGDLTDTQYF.

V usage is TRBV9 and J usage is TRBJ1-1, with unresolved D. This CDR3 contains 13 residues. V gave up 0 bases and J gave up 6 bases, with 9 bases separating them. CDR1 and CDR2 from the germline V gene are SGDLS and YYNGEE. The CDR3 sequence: CASSVGTVPEAFF. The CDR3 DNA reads TGTGCCAGCAGCGTAGGAACGGTTCCTGAAGCTTTCTTT.

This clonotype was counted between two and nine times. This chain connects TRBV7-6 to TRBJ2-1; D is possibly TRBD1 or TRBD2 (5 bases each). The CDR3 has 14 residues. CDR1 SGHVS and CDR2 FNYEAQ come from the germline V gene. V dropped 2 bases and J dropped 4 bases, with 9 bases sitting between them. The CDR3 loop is CASSLNEGYNEQFF. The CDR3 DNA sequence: TGTGCCAGCAGCTTAAATGAGGGGTACAATGAGCAGTTCTTC. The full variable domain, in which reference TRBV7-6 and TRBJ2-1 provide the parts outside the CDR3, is GAGVSQSPRYKVTKRGQDVALRCDPISGHVSLYWYRQALGQGPEFLTYFNYEAQQDKSGLPNDRFSAERPEGSISTLTIQRTEQRDSAMYRCASSLNEGYNEQFFGPGTRLTVL.

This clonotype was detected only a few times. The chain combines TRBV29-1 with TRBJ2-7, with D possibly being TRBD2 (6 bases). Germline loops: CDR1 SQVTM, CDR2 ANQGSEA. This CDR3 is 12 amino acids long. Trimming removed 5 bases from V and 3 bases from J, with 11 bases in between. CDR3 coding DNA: TGCAGCGTTAAGAGGGGAGGCTACGAGCAGTACTTC. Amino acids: CSVKRGGYEQYF.

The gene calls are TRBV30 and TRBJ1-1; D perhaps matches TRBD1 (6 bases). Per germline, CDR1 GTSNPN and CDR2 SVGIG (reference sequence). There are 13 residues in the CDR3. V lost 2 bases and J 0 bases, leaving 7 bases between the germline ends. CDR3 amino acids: CAWSPGVNTEAFF. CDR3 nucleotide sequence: TGTGCCTGGAGTCCAGGGGTGAACACTGAAGCTTTCTTT.

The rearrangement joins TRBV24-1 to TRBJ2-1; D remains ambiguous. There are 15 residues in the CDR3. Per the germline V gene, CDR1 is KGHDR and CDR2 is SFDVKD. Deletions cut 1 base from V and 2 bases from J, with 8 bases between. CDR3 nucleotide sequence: TGTGCCACCAGTGATTTAAGAGCGCCCTACAATGAGCAGTTCTTC. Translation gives CATSDLRAPYNEQFF.

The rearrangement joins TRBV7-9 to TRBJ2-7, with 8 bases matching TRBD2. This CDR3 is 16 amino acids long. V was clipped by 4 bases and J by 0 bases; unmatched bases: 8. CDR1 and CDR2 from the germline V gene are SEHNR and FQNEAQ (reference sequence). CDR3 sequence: CASSWGAGEISYEQYF. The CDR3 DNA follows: TGTGCCAGCAGCTGGGGAGCGGGGGAAATCTCCTACGAGCAGTACTTC.